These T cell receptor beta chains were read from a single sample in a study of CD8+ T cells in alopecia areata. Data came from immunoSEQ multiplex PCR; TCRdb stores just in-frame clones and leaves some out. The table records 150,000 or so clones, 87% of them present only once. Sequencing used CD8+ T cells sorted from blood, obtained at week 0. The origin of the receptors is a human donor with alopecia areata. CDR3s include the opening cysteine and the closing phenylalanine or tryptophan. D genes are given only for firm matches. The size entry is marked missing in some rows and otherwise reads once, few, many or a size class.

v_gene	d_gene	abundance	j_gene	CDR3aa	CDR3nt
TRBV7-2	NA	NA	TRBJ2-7	CASSAEGKNPYEQYF	TGTGCCAGCAGCGCAGAAGGAAAAAACCCTTACGAGCAGTACTTC
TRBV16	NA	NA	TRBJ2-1	CASSRPSDEQFF	TGTGCCAGCAGCCGACCATCGGACGAGCAGTTCTTC
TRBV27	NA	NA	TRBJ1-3	CASTLGGAGNTIYF	TGTGCCAGCACCCTCGGAGGGGCTGGAAACACCATATATTTT
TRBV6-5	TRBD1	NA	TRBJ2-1	CASSPGTVSYNEQFF	TGTGCCAGCAGTCCCGGGACAGTTTCCTACAATGAGCAGTTCTTC
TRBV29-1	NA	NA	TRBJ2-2	CSVEGAGELFF	TGCAGCGTTGAAGGGGCCGGGGAGCTGTTTTTT
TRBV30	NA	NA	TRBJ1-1	CAWSALTATEAFF	TGTGCCTGGAGTGCCCTGACTGCCACTGAAGCTTTCTTT
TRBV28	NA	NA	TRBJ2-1	CASSHTGEQFF	TGTGCCAGCAGCCATACTGGGGAGCAGTTCTTC
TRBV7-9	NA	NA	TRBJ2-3	CASSPWTERTDTQYF	TGTGCCAGCAGCCCTTGGACAGAACGCACAGATACGCAGTATTTT
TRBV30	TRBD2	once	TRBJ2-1	CAWGSGTSERVQFF	TGTGCCTGGGGCTCCGGGACTAGCGAAAGGGTGCAGTTCTTC
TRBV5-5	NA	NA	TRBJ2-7	CASSSAPRTTYEQYF	TGTGCCAGCAGCTCCGCGCCTAGAACTACATACGAGCAGTACTTC
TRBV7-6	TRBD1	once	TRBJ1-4	CASSPRDRINEKLFF	TGTGCCAGCAGCCCACGGGACAGGATTAATGAAAAACTGTTTTTT
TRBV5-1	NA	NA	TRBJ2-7	CASSHGFSTYYEQYF	TGCGCCAGCAGCCATGGCTTCTCCACCTATTACGAGCAGTACTTC
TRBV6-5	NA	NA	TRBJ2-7	CASNGDAYEQYF	TGTGCCAGCAACGGGGACGCCTACGAGCAGTACTTC
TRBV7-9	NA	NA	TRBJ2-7	CASSRNDWRSYEQYF	TGTGCCAGCAGTCGAAACGACTGGCGCTCCTACGAGCAGTACTTC
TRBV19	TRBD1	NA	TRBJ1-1	CASSMGDRGNTEAFF	TGTGCCAGTAGTATGGGGGACAGGGGTAACACTGAAGCTTTCTTT
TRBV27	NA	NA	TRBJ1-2	CASSNRNSGYTF	TGTGCCAGCAGTAACAGGAATTCGGGCTACACCTTC
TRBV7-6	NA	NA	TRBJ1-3	CASSFGQGPGNTIYF	TGTGCCAGCAGCTTTGGTCAGGGACCTGGAAACACCATATATTTT
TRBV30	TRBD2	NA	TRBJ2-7	CAWSVGGGAYEQYF	TGCGCCTGGAGTGTAGGTGGGGGGGCCTACGAGCAGTACTTC
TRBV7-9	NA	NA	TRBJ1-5	CASSLEQVGQPQHF	TGTGCCAGCAGCTTAGAACAGGTGGGCCAGCCCCAGCATTTT
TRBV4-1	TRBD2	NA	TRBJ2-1	CASSQDRYPGGSYNEQFF	TGCGCCAGCAGCCAAGATCGCTATCCGGGGGGATCCTACAATGAGCAGTTCTTC
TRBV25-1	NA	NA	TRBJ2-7	CASSEAYGVVSEQYF	TGTGCCAGCAGTGAAGCTTACGGGGTGGTGAGCGAGCAGTACTTC
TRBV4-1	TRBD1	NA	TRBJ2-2	CASSHVQGGGTGELFF	TGCGCCAGCAGCCACGTACAGGGGGGCGGCACCGGGGAGCTGTTTTTT
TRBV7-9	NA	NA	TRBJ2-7	CASSHPGSLHEQYF	TGTGCCAGCAGCCATCCCGGGAGTTTGCACGAGCAGTACTTC
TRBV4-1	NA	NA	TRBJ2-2	CASSQDATATGELFF	TGCGCCAGCAGCCAAGATGCGACAGCCACCGGGGAGCTGTTTTTT
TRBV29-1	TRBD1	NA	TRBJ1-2	CSVEVRDRGYGYTF	TGCAGCGTTGAAGTTCGGGACAGGGGCTATGGCTACACCTTC
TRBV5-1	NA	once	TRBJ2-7	CASSAFDSYEQYF	TGCGCCAGCAGCGCCTTCGACAGTTACGAGCAGTACTTC
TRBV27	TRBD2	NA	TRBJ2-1	CASSPGLAVYNEQFF	TGTGCCAGCAGCCCCGGACTAGCGGTCTACAATGAGCAGTTCTTC
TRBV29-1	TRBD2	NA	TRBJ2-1	CSVISGPTYNEQFF	TGCAGCGTAATTAGCGGGCCTACCTACAATGAGCAGTTCTTC
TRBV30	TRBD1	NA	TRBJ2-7	CAWTVGQGAGEQYF	TGTGCCTGGACCGTGGGACAGGGGGCAGGGGAGCAGTACTTC
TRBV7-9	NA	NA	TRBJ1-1	CASSPPTKNTEAFF	TGTGCCAGCAGCCCCCCCACTAAGAACACTGAAGCTTTCTTT
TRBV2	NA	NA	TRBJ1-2	CASTLSDNLGYGYTF	TGTGCCAGCACTCTTTCAGACAACCTAGGCTATGGCTACACCTTC
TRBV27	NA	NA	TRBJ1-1	CASSLGNTEAFF	TGTGCCAGCAGTCTGGGGAACACTGAAGCTTTCTTT
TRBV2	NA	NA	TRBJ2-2	CASSDPRYTGELFF	TGTGCCAGTAGTGATCCAAGGTACACCGGGGAGCTGTTTTTT
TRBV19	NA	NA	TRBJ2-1	CASSPGPANEQFF	TGTGCCAGTAGTCCGGGACCCGCCAATGAGCAGTTCTTC
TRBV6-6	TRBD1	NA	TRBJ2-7	CASTPRAGGYEQYF	TGTGCCAGCACCCCCAGAGCAGGGGGTTACGAGCAGTACTTC
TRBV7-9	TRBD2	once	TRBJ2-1	CASSFSGRLYNEQFF	TGTGCCAGCAGCTTTAGCGGGAGACTCTACAATGAGCAGTTCTTC
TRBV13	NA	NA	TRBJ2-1	CASSLNPSASYNEQFF	TGTGCCAGCAGCTTAAACCCCTCCGCCTCCTACAATGAGCAGTTCTTC
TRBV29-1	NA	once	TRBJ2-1	CSVESANEQFF	TGCAGCGTGGAGTCAGCGAATGAGCAGTTCTTC
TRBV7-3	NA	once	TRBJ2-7	CASSYGTANYYEQYF	TGTGCCAGCAGCTACGGGACGGCGAATTACTACGAGCAGTACTTC
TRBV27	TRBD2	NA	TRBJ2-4	CASSLSGGWAKNIQYF	TGTGCCAGCAGTTTATCCGGGGGGTGGGCCAAAAACATTCAGTACTTC
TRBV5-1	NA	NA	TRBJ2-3	CASSGPGPFSGTDTQYF	TGCGCCAGCAGCGGCCCGGGACCCTTCAGTGGCACAGATACGCAGTATTTT